This T cell receptor (beta chain) was obtained from a study of cytomegalovirus exposure and HLA in healthy donors (dated by TCRdb to the late 2010s). At the level of the whole study: An earlier analysis of several hundred of the donors reported about 280 Gb of sequence data and 95 million to 120 million unique TCR beta sequences obtained from about 180 million T cells. An early release that covered roughly 600 HLA-typed donors contained 300 to 350 gigabases of sequencing data and 80 million or so unique TCR sequences. Besides the first cohort of about 730 subjects, a separate validation cohort made up of 120 different subjects was used. All discovery cohort repertoires had been generated using a single sequencing platform. To decide whether each TCR beta V gene segment behaved as functional or pseudogenic, an earlier analysis of 587 of the donors relied on high-throughput TCR beta sequencing. The genetic ancestry cluster associated with self-reported Caucasian donors included about 81% of the 300 to 400 genotyped donors. The study profiled the T cell repertoires of fewer than 850 subjects by immunosequencing and related them to cytomegalovirus serostatus. Among roughly 400 genotyped donors of the cohort, an average of roughly 240,000 unique TCR beta nucleotide sequences were sequenced per donor, roughly a sixth of them non-productive. In the later analysis, no new phenotypic data were used to find candidate immune exposures; instead, reliance was placed on TCR beta sequences and their occurrence across donors. Donor age, sex, ethnicity and CMV serostatus were collected together with the repertoire data. HLA typing covered class I and class II loci at four-digit resolution. A later genetic analysis took genome-wide SNP genotypes for about three fifths of the roughly 700 donors and used that subset as a discovery cohort. To study patterns of TCR occurrence, a later analysis re-analyzed previously published TCR beta repertoires from several hundred donors and added high-resolution HLA genotyping. About five DR-DQ haplotypes were treated as single units for association and clustering because of strong linkage in the cohort. The number of donors typed differed by locus, with roughly 620-630 for A, B, C, DRB1 and DQB1, 522 for DQA1, over 600 for DPA1, and some 450 for DPB1. The aim of the study was to test whether cataloging public T cell receptors could identify signatures of past pathogen exposure. High-throughput TCR immunosequencing, statistical association of individual TCRs with disease status, and machine learning were combined to predict cytomegalovirus infection status. Overall study outcomes, separate from this receptor: Most CMV-associated TCR beta chains appeared to be HLA-restricted in a later analysis, and the HLA associations seemed to be driven largely by CMV exposure. Because HLA typing was unavailable for some donors at each locus, only the typed subset was used in association tests. In an earlier analysis of 587 of the donors, most TCR beta V segments appeared in productive rearrangements about 90% or about 30% of the time, broadly matching IMGT annotations. The authors suggested that the approach could potentially be generalized to other disease states and immunological phenotypes. Sequencing depth was assumed to be roughly uniform across donors in the presence/absence analyses, though that assumption may not hold. Most TCR sequences were seen in very few donors, while some public TCRs were found in many individuals. According to a later analysis, TCR association rates differed among HLA loci, with DRB1 alleles showing the most associated TCRs and HLA-C alleles showing the fewest. The only immune exposure information available for the cohort was CMV serostatus. Compared with equally common non-associated chains, HLA-associated TCR beta chains in a later analysis were more clonally expanded and had lower generation probabilities. Cytomegalovirus status was reported to be diagnosed by the classifier with high specificity and sensitivity in both the original and validation cohorts. A total of 150 or so TCR beta chains were listed by the study as associated with cytomegalovirus. Strong co-occurrence of HLA alleles, especially DR and DQ, made assigning TCR associations to individual alleles difficult. This cohort had only TCR beta chains sequenced, and the lack of alpha or paired-chain data limited which features could be detected. Because counts were too low, seventeen rarely observed V segments, including chromosome 9 orphons, were left out of the earlier analysis of a few hundred of the donors. Correlated functional status among segregating V segments might be attributable to linkage disequilibrium, but an unknown experimental factor could not be ruled out. According to a later genetic analysis, donors in an Asian-associated ancestry cluster had fewer N-insertions in productive TCRs than the approximately 690-donor mean. A cluster of highly shared sequence variants was judged likely to represent a technical artifact of the sequencing pipeline. V-gene and J-gene trimming of TCR beta chains was associated with a missense DCLRE1C variant in a later genetic analysis, and the association was replicated in an independent cohort. Specific HLA alleles were associated with 15,000 to 20,000 TCR beta sequences at a false discovery rate of 0.05 in a later analysis. Some IMGT-functional V segments, including TRBV6-2 and TRBV6-3, could not be distinguished by the 87-base-pair reads and were therefore excluded. Several of the top co-occurrence clusters appeared to be linked to parvovirus B19, influenza, CMV and Epstein-Barr virus, according to a later analysis. A few of the identified cytomegalovirus-associated TCR beta chains were confirmed in vitro to be specific for cytomegalovirus antigens. A further reported finding was that TCR beta sequences accurately predicted the HLA-A and HLA-B alleles for most subjects in the first cohort.

For CDR1 and CDR2, the germline V gene lists SGHTA and FQGNSA. Including the terminal cysteine and phenylalanine, the CDR3 comprises 15 residues. Only the CDR3 DNA is retained, 45 bases long and in frame from the first base. V lost 3 bases and J lost 1 base, and the count of bases not matched to a germline gene is 6. In regard to this clone: The clone's antigen remains unknown. No much larger clone exists at a distance of one base, and base qualities are not known.

Library preparation was by the immunoSEQ multiplex PCR assay. For the multiplex PCR, a mixture combining 60 forward primers for TCR Vbeta segments and 13 reverse primers for TCR Jbeta segments was used. The CDR3 region of rearranged TCR beta genes was amplified from genomic DNA by a multiplex PCR assay. The Illumina HiSeq System was used to sequence the amplified TCR beta libraries as 87-base-pair reads. The authors processed their data as follows. A later analysis counted approximately 76 million unique TCR beta chains across the 666 repertoires, and 9.5 million to 11 million of these chains were shared by at least two donors. A nearest-neighbor algorithm error-corrected the raw reads and collapsed the reads into unique sequences, merging closely related sequences to remove PCR and sequencing errors. CDR3 sequences were aligned to IMGT reference sequences to assign V, D and J gene segments. For a sequence to be retained, at least a six-nucleotide match to both a V gene segment and a J gene segment was required. A rearrangement counted as productive if the CDR3 had no stop codons and remained in frame with V and J, and every other rearrangement counted as non-productive. Following IMGT convention, CDR3 was defined as the stretch from the second conserved V-encoded cysteine up to the conserved J-encoded phenylalanine. The earlier analysis of about 590 of the donors excluded sequences that lacked an unambiguous match to a single V gene segment. An earlier analysis of fewer than 750 of the donors classified V segments as functional when productive rearrangements were above 56.7% and as segregating when the standard deviation between donors was above 5%. A statistical classification framework was developed to diagnose cytomegalovirus status using the catalog of TCR beta chain sequences. V and J gene assignment, in a later analysis, came from comparing TCR nucleotide sequences with IMGT/GENE-DB human TR gene sequences. The TCRdist pipeline was used in a later analysis to assign CDR3 sequences and most-parsimonious VDJ recombination scenarios. A later analysis defined each TCR beta chain by its CDR3 amino acid sequence plus V-gene family, and excluded reads lacking a unique V-gene family. A later analysis removed 450 to 600 highly shared, low-generation-probability nucleotide sequences to deal with suspected cross-contamination and a sequencing artifact. In a later analysis, a clonal expansion index was calculated for each public chain from normalized within-repertoire ranks of inferred template counts. Generation probabilities in a later analysis came from a VDJ recombination model fitted to out-of-frame rearrangements, and those results were checked against IGoR. A later analysis scored TCR-TCR, TCR-HLA and TCR-CMV co-occurrence with hypergeometric tests, applying a repertoire-size bias correction to TCR pairs. False discovery rates were estimated in a later analysis by permuting HLA or CMV assignments 20 times. In a later analysis, co-occurring TCRs were grouped with DBSCAN, and TCRdist sequence similarity was added when clustering was performed within HLA-allele-positive subsets. Repertoires with fewer than 30,000 or more than 120,000 public chains were left out of co-occurrence clustering, as were about five repertoires with anomalous nucleotide sharing. Held by TCRdb, this immuneACCESS table contains in-frame sequences only and omits some clones. Under half of the omission traces to an unresolved V gene where checked; the cause of the rest is unknown. That table gives V, J and clone size, and the DNA gave D and trimming. The sample data list fewer than 120,000 clones, and just over 75% of these were observed just once. The ten largest clones add up to around 15% of the sample.

The cohort comprised some 730 healthy bone marrow donors. All cohort members were sampled while nominally healthy, although unrecorded immune exposures were likely present. The donor was CMV seropositive and belonged to the group of about 290 seropositive cohort members. Each donor provided a peripheral blood sample, and peripheral blood mononuclear cells were used for TCR beta sequencing. Genomic DNA was extracted from the blood cell samples with the Qiagen DNeasy Blood Extraction Kit. Recombination linked TRBV7-2 to TRBJ2-7, with 7 bases matching TRBD1. Sequencing input: PBMCs. The clonotype comes from a man younger than 40 in good health and CMV-seropositive. CDR3 region: CASSFSVDRSYEQYF. The DNA sequence is TGTGCCAGCAGCTTTTCCGTGGACAGGTCCTACGAGCAGTACTTC.